This T cell receptor (beta chain) was identified in a study of control samples from healthy donors and cancer patients (dated by TCRdb to the early 2020s). To prepare the library, the immunoSEQ multiplex PCR assay was applied. What TCRdb holds here is the immuneACCESS table cut down to in-frame rearrangements. Part of the clones is not present; checked against another copy, under half of the missing clones reflect an unresolved V gene, and the others are unexplained. Present in this sample are 150,000 to 200,000 clones, 75% to 95% of which were seen just once. Of the sample, less than 1.6% is held by the ten largest clones. Compared with germline, V lacks 4 bases and J lacks 5 bases; bases without a gene match: 0. Inclusive of the bounding cysteine and phenylalanine, the CDR3 is 13 residues long. The DNA shown is the 39-base CDR3, in frame from base 1. From a lookup of the germline V gene (reference sequence), CDR1 and CDR2 are SEHNR and FQNEAQ.

On this clone: Its antigen remains undetermined. No much larger clone is present one base from it, and per-base qualities are unavailable.

The rearranged segments are TRBV7-9 and TRBJ2-1; 9 central bases correspond to TRBD2. This TCR derives from a woman in her twenties or thirties in good health. Specimen: blood. Here the CDR3 is given as CASSSSGNNEQFF. In nucleotide form, the sequence is TGTGCCAGCAGCTCTAGCGGGAACAATGAGCAGTTCTTC.